Listed below are T cell receptor beta chains from one sample, sequenced in a study of CD8+ T cells in alopecia areata. Assay used: immunoSEQ multiplex PCR; TCRdb lists only in-frame clones, some missing. The table has fewer than 4,500 clones, more than 50% seen once; the top ten hold 11%. The sample was skin, taken between weeks 36 and 40, from a patient treated with tofacitinib. Source of these receptors: a human donor with alopecia areata. The CDR3 runs from the conserved cysteine through the conserved F or W. Fields, in order: D gene, V gene, J gene, clone size, CDR3 DNA, CDR3 protein. D genes are given only for firm matches. Where a row states a size, it is once, few, many or the class of an expanded clone; other rows omit it.

TRBD1	TRBV28	TRBJ1-1	-	TGTGCCAGCAGGTGCCGGGACAGGCCGATTAACACTGAAGCTTTCTTT	CASRCRDRPINTEAFF
-	TRBV6-5	TRBJ2-5	-	TGTGCCAGCAGAAGGACACAGCAAGAGACCCAGTACTTC	CASRRTQQETQYF
TRBD1	TRBV4-2	TRBJ1-2	-	TGTGCCAGCAGCCGCCCGGACAGGAACTATGGCTACACCTTC	CASSRPDRNYGYTF
TRBD2	TRBV7-2	TRBJ2-1	few	TGTGCCAGCAGCTTAAATAGCGGGAGGGGAAATGAGCAGTTCTTC	CASSLNSGRGNEQFF
-	TRBV4-1	TRBJ1-1	-	TGCGCCAGCAGCCACCAGACCTCATACCTGAACACTGAAGCTTTCTTT	CASSHQTSYLNTEAFF
TRBD2	TRBV7-8	TRBJ2-7	-	TGTGCCAGCAGTATTCAGAGACTAGCGGGAGCCTACGAGCAGTACTTC	CASSIQRLAGAYEQYF
-	TRBV28	TRBJ2-7	-	TGTGCCAGCAGACGGACCGCAATTAGGAACGAGCAGTACTTC	CASRRTAIRNEQYF
-	TRBV18	TRBJ1-5	-	TGTGCCAGCTCACCCGAGGGTCGGGGCAATCAGCCCCAGCATTTT	CASSPEGRGNQPQHF
-	TRBV9	TRBJ2-2	-	TGTGCCGGCGGAGAAAGCTCTCCGCCCCACACCGGGGAGCTGTTTTTT	CAGGESSPPHTGELFF
-	TRBV6-6	TRBJ2-3	-	TGTGCCAGCAGGGGGGCGTCTAGCACAGATACGCAGTATTTT	CASRGASSTDTQYF
-	TRBV21-1	TRBJ2-7	-	TGTGCCAGCAGCCCTTATAGGGGAGGACAGGGCACCTACGAGCAGTACTTC	CASSPYRGGQGTYEQYF
TRBD1	TRBV28	TRBJ2-5	-	TGTGCCAGCAGGAGGGACAGGGGGAAAGCAGAGACCCAGTACTTC	CASRRDRGKAETQYF
-	TRBV4-2	TRBJ2-3	few	TGTGCCAGCAGCAACGACCGAGATACGCAGTATTTT	CASSNDRDTQYF
-	TRBV11-2	TRBJ2-2	few	TGTGCCAGCAGCCACGTGCCGGGACACCTCTCCGGGGAGCTGTTTTTT	CASSHVPGHLSGELFF
TRBD2	TRBV7-8	TRBJ2-3	-	TGTGCCAGCAGCTTAGCTGGGGTCGGGAGGGCAGATACGCAGTATTTT	CASSLAGVGRADTQYF
TRBD2	TRBV19	TRBJ2-2	-	TGTGCCACCTTTAGGGGAGGGGTCACCGGGGAGCTGTTTTTT	CATFRGGVTGELFF
TRBD1	TRBV28	TRBJ2-7	-	TGTGCCAGCAGTTTGGGACAGGGTAACTACGAGCAGTACTTC	CASSLGQGNYEQYF
-	TRBV5-4	TRBJ2-3	-	TGTGCCAGCAGCCCATTCGACCCCCGCACAGATACGCAGTATTTT	CASSPFDPRTDTQYF
TRBD1	TRBV5-1	TRBJ2-1	-	TGCGCCAGCAGCTTACAGGGGACTGAGCAGTTCTTC	CASSLQGTEQFF
-	TRBV5-1	TRBJ2-3	-	TGCGCCAGCAGCGATGGTTACACAGATACGCAGTATTTT	CASSDGYTDTQYF
-	TRBV5-4	TRBJ1-2	-	TGTGCCAGCAGCCCGTTAGGATACTACGGCTACACCTTC	CASSPLGYYGYTF
TRBD2	TRBV30	TRBJ2-3	-	TGTGCCTGGAGCGGGGGAGCGGGAGCTGATACGCAGTATTTT	CAWSGGAGADTQYF
TRBD1	TRBV15	TRBJ2-7	-	TGTGCCACCAGCATGTACAGGGGGGCCTACGAGCAGTACTTC	CATSMYRGAYEQYF
TRBD2	TRBV9	TRBJ2-7	-	TGTGCCAGCAGCGGCGGGACTAGCGGGAGTTACGAGCAGTACTTC	CASSGGTSGSYEQYF
TRBD2	TRBV2	TRBJ2-6	-	TGTGCCAGCAGTGACGGGCTAGCGGGAGTTGGGGCCAACGTCCTGACTTTC	CASSDGLAGVGANVLTF
TRBD2	TRBV25-1	TRBJ2-3	-	TGTGCCAGCAGGACGCCCTGGACTAGCCCAAGCACAGATACGCAGTATTTT	CASRTPWTSPSTDTQYF
TRBD1	TRBV13	TRBJ2-1	-	TGTGCCAGCAGCCCAGACAGGGGACCCTACAATGAGCAGTTCTTC	CASSPDRGPYNEQFF
TRBD1	TRBV29-1	TRBJ2-7	-	TGCAGCGTTGGATTAGGGTACCCGGGACAGGGGTACGAGCAGTACTTC	CSVGLGYPGQGYEQYF
-	TRBV7-7	TRBJ2-5	-	TGTGCCAGCAGCTCATCCGAGACCCAGTACTTC	CASSSSETQYF
-	TRBV19	TRBJ2-1	-	TGTGCCAGTAGTCGTCAGGCCCGAGGTGAGCAGTTCTTC	CASSRQARGEQFF
-	TRBV5-1	TRBJ1-4	-	TGCGCCAGCAGCTTGGGTACAGGGACAACCAATGAAAAACTGTTTTTT	CASSLGTGTTNEKLFF
-	TRBV13	TRBJ1-1	once	TGTGCCAGCAGCTTCGGGCAGACCATGAGCACTGAAGCTTTCTTT	CASSFGQTMSTEAFF
TRBD1	TRBV29-1	TRBJ1-1	few	TGCAGCGTCCGACAGGGAAACACTGAAGCTTTCTTT	CSVRQGNTEAFF
-	TRBV7-8	TRBJ1-5	few	TGTGCCAGCAGCTTGCTATCGGGAGTCGGCAATCAGCCCCAGCATTTT	CASSLLSGVGNQPQHF
-	TRBV6-5	TRBJ2-5	-	TGTGCCAGCAGTCCACAGGTCACCCAAGAGACCCAGTACTTC	CASSPQVTQETQYF
TRBD1	TRBV29-1	TRBJ2-7	-	TGCAGCGTTACCCGGGGGACAGGGGCCTACGAGCAGTACTTC	CSVTRGTGAYEQYF
TRBD1	TRBV7-6	TRBJ2-3	few	TGTGCCAGCAGCTTCGCTCCACCGGGACAGGGATTTCACACAGATACGCAGTATTTT	CASSFAPPGQGFHTDTQYF
TRBD1	TRBV9	TRBJ1-2	-	TGTGCCAGCAGCGAGCGGACAGGGGGGCGGGATGGCTACACCTTC	CASSERTGGRDGYTF
TRBD2	TRBV11-2	TRBJ2-3	-	TGTGCCAGCAGCTGGGGGGGGGTTCGCACAGATACGCAGTATTTT	CASSWGGVRTDTQYF
-	TRBV4-1	TRBJ2-5	-	TGCGCCAGCAGCCAAGAATGGGAGACCTTCCAAGAAACCCAGTACTTC	CASSQEWETFQETQYF
TRBD1	TRBV7-9	TRBJ2-7	-	TGTGCCAGCAGCCCCTCCCCCCATGACAGGGGGCTGCGGGACGAGCAGTACTTC	CASSPSPHDRGLRDEQYF
-	TRBV7-9	TRBJ1-1	few	TGTGCCAGCAGCTTAGCGCAAGGGATGAACACTGAAGCTTTCTTT	CASSLAQGMNTEAFF
TRBD1	TRBV2	TRBJ1-5	-	TGTGCCAGCGATCCACAGGGGCGGAATCAGCCCCAGCATTTT	CASDPQGRNQPQHF
TRBD1	TRBV29-1	TRBJ2-5	few	TGCAGCGTTTTGATCCTCAGGGGGCGGGAGACCCAGTACTTC	CSVLILRGRETQYF
TRBD2	TRBV29-1	TRBJ2-3	few	TGCAGCGTTGAGCCTAGCGGGGGTATTAGAGATACGCAGTATTTT	CSVEPSGGIRDTQYF
TRBD2	TRBV28	TRBJ2-4	-	TGTGCCAGCAGTTTGGCGGGAGCCTCACCGGGGGGCAAAAACATTCAGTACTTC	CASSLAGASPGGKNIQYF
TRBD1	TRBV4-1	TRBJ1-6	few	TGCGCCAGCAGCCAAGAAGTGACAGGGGATTCACCCCTCCACTTT	CASSQEVTGDSPLHF
-	TRBV29-1	TRBJ2-3	-	TGCAGCGTTGGAATAGGGTCCCTCGATACGCAGTATTTT	CSVGIGSLDTQYF
-	TRBV18	TRBJ2-7	few	TGTGCCAGCTCAGGGGGCGCGGCAGCCTACGAGCAGTACTTC	CASSGGAAAYEQYF
TRBD2	TRBV5-1	TRBJ2-7	few	TGCGCCAGCAGCCGGCCGGGGGGGGCCTACGAGCAGTACTTC	CASSRPGGAYEQYF
-	TRBV18	TRBJ2-5	-	TGTGCCAGCTCTCCCGTGAGAGAGACCCAGTACTTC	CASSPVRETQYF
TRBD1	TRBV15	TRBJ2-1	-	TGTGCCACCAGCAGCACAGGGTTTAGGGGGCAGGGGCAGTTCTTC	CATSSTGFRGQGQFF
TRBD1	TRBV28	TRBJ1-6	-	TGTGCCAGCATCATGGACAGGGGGCTAAACAATTCACCCCTCCACTTT	CASIMDRGLNNSPLHF
-	TRBV7-2	TRBJ2-2	-	TGTGCCAGCAGCTTATTTGCGGGCGTCAACACCGGGGAGCTGTTTTTT	CASSLFAGVNTGELFF
-	TRBV11-3	TRBJ2-5	once	TGTGCCAGCAGCCCCGGAGGGCGCAGGGGCGGTCAAGAGACCCAGTACTTC	CASSPGGRRGGQETQYF
-	TRBV28	TRBJ2-3	few	TGTGCCAGCAGCCTAACCTGGGGCAGGGCGACAGATACGCAGTATTTT	CASSLTWGRATDTQYF
-	TRBV20-1	TRBJ2-1	-	TGCAGTGCTAGTAATAGCGATGAGCAGTTCTTC	CSASNSDEQFF
TRBD2	TRBV7-8	TRBJ2-1	-	TGTGCCAGCAGCCCGCCGACTAGCGGGAGGAATTACAATGAGCAGTTCTTC	CASSPPTSGRNYNEQFF
TRBD2	TRBV5-1	TRBJ2-5	-	TGCGCCAGCAGCTTGGAGGGACTAGCGGGAGGCCGGGAGACCCAGTACTTC	CASSLEGLAGGRETQYF
-	TRBV18	TRBJ2-7	large	TGTGCCAGCTCTCCGGGGGTTAACGAGCAGTACTTC	CASSPGVNEQYF